Listed below are T cell receptor beta chains from one sample, sequenced in a study of blood T cell repertoires in COVID-19. Data came from immunoSEQ multiplex PCR; TCRdb stores just in-frame clones and leaves some out. This sample has 80,000 to 100,000 clones, with over 70% found just once. Sequencing used peripheral blood. These receptors were taken from a human donor in a cohort sampled during active COVID-19. Each CDR3 is given with its conserved first and last residue. A D gene is named only where the DNA matches it firmly. The listing skips clone size in some rows; elsewhere it reads once, few, many or a size class.

CDR3 length: 18; clone size: .; J gene: TRBJ2-6; V gene: TRBV4-2; D gene: TRBD2; CDR3 DNA: TGTGCCAGCAGCCGGACGACTAGCGGGAGTGAAGGGGCCAACGTCCTGACTTTC; CDR3 protein: CASSRTTSGSEGANVLTF
CDR3 length: 15; clone size: .; J gene: TRBJ2-1; V gene: TRBV21-1; D gene: .; CDR3 DNA: TGTGCCAGCAGTCAATGTAGCGGGAGAAACAATGAGCAGTTCTTC; CDR3 protein: CASSQCSGRNNEQFF
CDR3 length: 19; clone size: few; J gene: TRBJ2-6; V gene: TRBV7-2; D gene: TRBD1; CDR3 DNA: TGTGCCAGCAGCAAGGCCGGGACAGGGGGCAATTCTGGGGCCAACGTCCTGACTTTC; CDR3 protein: CASSKAGTGGNSGANVLTF
CDR3 length: 11; clone size: .; J gene: TRBJ2-7; V gene: TRBV29-1; D gene: .; CDR3 DNA: TGCAGCGTAGCGGGTGACCGTCAGCAGTACTTC; CDR3 protein: CSVAGDRQQYF
CDR3 length: 12; clone size: .; J gene: TRBJ2-5; V gene: TRBV7-9; D gene: .; CDR3 DNA: TGTGCCCCGATTAATCGAGAAGAGACCCAGTACTTC; CDR3 protein: CAPINREETQYF
CDR3 length: 15; clone size: .; J gene: TRBJ2-5; V gene: TRBV7-2; D gene: TRBD1; CDR3 DNA: TGTGCCAGCAGGGATACCACCGGGACAGGAGAGACCCAGTACTTC; CDR3 protein: CASRDTTGTGETQYF
CDR3 length: 14; clone size: .; J gene: TRBJ1-1; V gene: TRBV7-9; D gene: .; CDR3 DNA: TGTGCCAGCAGCTTAGGCAGGGGTGACACTGAAGCTTTCTTT; CDR3 protein: CASSLGRGDTEAFF
CDR3 length: 15; clone size: .; J gene: TRBJ1-4; V gene: TRBV7-9; D gene: TRBD1; CDR3 DNA: TGTGCCAGCAGCGCGGGACAGATGACTAATGAAAAACTGTTTTTT; CDR3 protein: CASSAGQMTNEKLFF
CDR3 length: 14; clone size: .; J gene: TRBJ1-1; V gene: TRBV11-2; D gene: TRBD1; CDR3 DNA: TGTGCCAGCAGCGCACAGGGGGCGCTCGGTGAAGCTTTCTTT; CDR3 protein: CASSAQGALGEAFF
CDR3 length: 20; clone size: .; J gene: TRBJ2-5; V gene: TRBV10-1; D gene: TRBD2; CDR3 DNA: TGCGCCAGCAGTGTCCCGTCCTCTAGCGGGAGAGATTTTAAGGCAGAGACCCAGTACTTC; CDR3 protein: CASSVPSSSGRDFKAETQYF
CDR3 length: 13; clone size: .; J gene: TRBJ2-3; V gene: TRBV28; D gene: .; CDR3 DNA: TGTGCCAGTAGCTCCCATAGCACAGATACGCAGTATTTT; CDR3 protein: CASSSHSTDTQYF
CDR3 length: 12; clone size: .; J gene: TRBJ2-1; V gene: TRBV10-3; D gene: .; CDR3 DNA: TGTGCCATCGGCAGGGAGGACAATGAGCAGTTCTTC; CDR3 protein: CAIGREDNEQFF
CDR3 length: 15; clone size: .; J gene: TRBJ1-1; V gene: TRBV7-9; D gene: .; CDR3 DNA: TGTGCCAGCAGCTTGGGAGGGGGAAAGGACACTGAAGCTTTCTTT; CDR3 protein: CASSLGGGKDTEAFF
CDR3 length: 17; clone size: once; J gene: TRBJ2-7; V gene: TRBV30; D gene: TRBD2; CDR3 DNA: TGTGCCTGGAGTAGTTTGGCGGGAGCCTACCCCTCCTACGAGCAGTACTTC; CDR3 protein: CAWSSLAGAYPSYEQYF
CDR3 length: 13; clone size: .; J gene: TRBJ1-2; V gene: TRBV15; D gene: .; CDR3 DNA: TGTGCCACCAGCAAGGGACAAGACTATGGCTACACCTTC; CDR3 protein: CATSKGQDYGYTF
CDR3 length: 19; clone size: .; J gene: TRBJ1-1; V gene: TRBV6-6; D gene: TRBD1; CDR3 DNA: TGTGCCAGCAGTAGATCCCCGGGACAGGGGGCGGTAAAGAACACTGAAGCTTTCTTT; CDR3 protein: CASSRSPGQGAVKNTEAFF
CDR3 length: 15; clone size: .; J gene: TRBJ1-1; V gene: TRBV27; D gene: TRBD1; CDR3 DNA: TGTGCCAGCAGGCCCGACAGGGGGCTGAACACTGAAGCTTTCTTT; CDR3 protein: CASRPDRGLNTEAFF
CDR3 length: 14; clone size: .; J gene: TRBJ1-4; V gene: TRBV7-9; D gene: TRBD1; CDR3 DNA: TGTGCCAGCAGCCCTGGGACAGGGGAAGGAAAACTGTTTTTT; CDR3 protein: CASSPGTGEGKLFF
CDR3 length: 15; clone size: .; J gene: TRBJ2-7; V gene: TRBV7-8; D gene: .; CDR3 DNA: TGTGCCAGCAGCTTAGTGACAGGACTAGCCTACGAGCAGTACTTC; CDR3 protein: CASSLVTGLAYEQYF
CDR3 length: 15; clone size: .; J gene: TRBJ1-4; V gene: TRBV10-3; D gene: .; CDR3 DNA: TGTGCCATCAGTGACGGGGGGCGAACTAATGAAAAACTGTTTTTT; CDR3 protein: CAISDGGRTNEKLFF
CDR3 length: 14; clone size: once; J gene: TRBJ2-7; V gene: TRBV19; D gene: TRBD1; CDR3 DNA: TGTGCCAGTAGTCGGAGACAGGGGGTCAACGAGCAGTACTTC; CDR3 protein: CASSRRQGVNEQYF
CDR3 length: 15; clone size: once; J gene: TRBJ2-1; V gene: TRBV29-1; D gene: TRBD2; CDR3 DNA: TGCAGCGTTGAAGGAGTAGCGGGAGTGGGAAATGAGCAGTTCTTC; CDR3 protein: CSVEGVAGVGNEQFF
CDR3 length: 16; clone size: few; J gene: TRBJ1-1; V gene: TRBV5-1; D gene: .; CDR3 DNA: TGCGCCAGCAGCACCTACAGGGTGGGAGATGGCACTGAAGCTTTCTTT; CDR3 protein: CASSTYRVGDGTEAFF
CDR3 length: 15; clone size: .; J gene: TRBJ2-7; V gene: TRBV21-1; D gene: .; CDR3 DNA: TGTGCCAGCAGCCCGCGCGGATCGGGAACCTACGAGCAGTACTTC; CDR3 protein: CASSPRGSGTYEQYF
CDR3 length: 15; clone size: .; J gene: TRBJ2-7; V gene: TRBV6-5; D gene: TRBD2; CDR3 DNA: TGTGCCAGCAGTTTCCAAATGGCGGGGGCCTACGAGCAGTACTTC; CDR3 protein: CASSFQMAGAYEQYF
CDR3 length: 16; clone size: .; J gene: TRBJ2-2; V gene: TRBV7-2; D gene: TRBD2; CDR3 DNA: TGTGCCAGCAGCCCCGGACTAGCGGGAGACACCGGGGAGCTGTTTTTT; CDR3 protein: CASSPGLAGDTGELFF
CDR3 length: 16; clone size: .; J gene: TRBJ2-1; V gene: TRBV7-8; D gene: TRBD2; CDR3 DNA: TGTGCCAGCAGCCGATGGACTAGCAACTCCTACAATGAGCAGTTCTTC; CDR3 protein: CASSRWTSNSYNEQFF
CDR3 length: 13; clone size: .; J gene: TRBJ1-6; V gene: TRBV19; D gene: .; CDR3 DNA: TGTGCCAGTAGTTCTCCAGGGCGCTCACCCCTCCACTTT; CDR3 protein: CASSSPGRSPLHF
CDR3 length: 15; clone size: .; J gene: TRBJ2-3; V gene: TRBV10-1; D gene: TRBD2; CDR3 DNA: TGCGCCAGCAGTGAGTCAAGCGGGAGTATGGATACGCAGTATTTT; CDR3 protein: CASSESSGSMDTQYF